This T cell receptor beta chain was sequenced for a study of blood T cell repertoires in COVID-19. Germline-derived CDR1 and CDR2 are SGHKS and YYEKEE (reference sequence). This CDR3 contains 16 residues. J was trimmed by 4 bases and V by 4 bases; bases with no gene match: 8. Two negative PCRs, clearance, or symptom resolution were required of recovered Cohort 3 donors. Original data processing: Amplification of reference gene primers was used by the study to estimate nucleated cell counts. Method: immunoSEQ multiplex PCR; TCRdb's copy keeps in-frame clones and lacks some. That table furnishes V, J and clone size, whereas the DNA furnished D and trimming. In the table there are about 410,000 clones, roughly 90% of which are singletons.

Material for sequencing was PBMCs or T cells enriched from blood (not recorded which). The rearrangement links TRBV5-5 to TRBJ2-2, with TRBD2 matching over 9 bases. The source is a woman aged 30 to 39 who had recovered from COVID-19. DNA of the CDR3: TGTGCCAGCAGCACCATAGCGGGGGCCATCACCGGGGAGCTGTTTTTT. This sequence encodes CASSTIAGAITGELFF.